Described below is a single T cell receptor beta chain sequence and its context. What it binds is unknown. Trimming pared 3 bases from V and 1 base from J, leaving 12 bases between. This CDR3 has 15 amino acids. The germline CDR1 and CDR2 sequences are LNHDA and SQIVND (reference sequence). This entry comes from a study of cytomegalovirus exposure and HLA in healthy donors. Study background: Approximately 83 million unique TCRs from HLA-typed donors were held in an early data release.

Overall study findings and caveats: Upon later analysis, HLA-associated TCR beta chains proved more clonally expanded than other, equally common chains.

The PCR used 60 Vbeta and 13 Jbeta primers. TCRdb keeps only in-frame clones here, not all; method: immunoSEQ multiplex PCR. This table holds just over 150,000 clones, around nine tenths found once. The source material was PBMCs. The rearrangement links TRBV19 to TRBJ1-2; possibly TRBD1 for D (6 bases). This receptor was taken from a woman aged 18-29 years in good health and CMV-seronegative. CDR3 residues: CASSIGAGVNYGYTF. The CDR3 nucleotides are TGTGCCAGTAGTATTGGAGCAGGGGTTAACTATGGCTACACCTTC.